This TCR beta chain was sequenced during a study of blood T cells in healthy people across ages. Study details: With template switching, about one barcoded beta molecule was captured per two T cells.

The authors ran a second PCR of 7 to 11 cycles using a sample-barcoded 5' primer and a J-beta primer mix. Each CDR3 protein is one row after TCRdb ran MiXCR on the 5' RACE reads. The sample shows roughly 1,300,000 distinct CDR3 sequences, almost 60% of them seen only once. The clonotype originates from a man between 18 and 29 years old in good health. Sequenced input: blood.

CDR3 region: CSVTETNTEAFF. The DNA for the CDR3 is TGCAGCGTTACAGAGACGAACACTGAAGCTTTCTTT. The V call is TRBV29-1, the J call TRBJ1-1; unclear D gene. Germline CDR1 is SQVTM and CDR2 is ANQGSEA. The CDR3 has 12 residues. The V gene lost 5 bases and the J gene lost 1 base, with 8 bases spanning the gap.